These 27 T cell receptor beta chains were all obtained from the same sample, sequenced in a study of T cell responses to AZD1222 COVID-19 vaccine (dated by TCRdb to the early 2020s). In the paper's terms, the time point label means: baseline before first vaccination. Library preparation used the immunoSEQ multiplex PCR assay. TCRdb stores this immuneACCESS table with in-frame sequences only. Part of the clones is absent; in the studies checked, under half of the shortfall reflects unresolved V genes, and no reason is known for the rest. The sample contains some 87,000 clones, 80% to 90% of them found a single time. In total, the top ten clones hold roughly 32% of the sample. Source: peripheral blood, taken on day 0 of AZD1222 vaccination. The receptors come from an adult in good health.

The gene calls are TRBV7-6 and TRBJ2-3; 7 positions agree with TRBD2. The V gene end was trimmed by 6 bases and the J gene end by 0 bases; junction bases not matched to a gene: 6. The CDR3 is made up of 15 amino acids. Looked up from germline, CDR1 is SGHVS and CDR2 is FNYEAQ. In nucleotides, the CDR3 is TGTGCCAGCAGGGCCCTAGCGGTTAGCACAGATACGCAGTATTTT. Amino acids: CASRALAVSTDTQYF.

This chain connects TRBV7-9 to TRBJ2-1; unclear D gene. Germline V lookup: CDR1 SEHNR, CDR2 FQNEAQ (reference sequence). The CDR3 is made up of 12 amino acids. V lost 1 base, J lost 6 bases, and 4 bases lay in between. The CDR3, as DNA: TGTGCCAGCAGCTTAGGGATCAATGAGCAGTTCTTC. It yields the protein CASSLGINEQFF.

The chain uses TRBV11-2 and TRBJ2-7; D is perhaps TRBD2 (6 bases). The germline CDR1 and CDR2 sequences are SGHAT and FQNNGV. V gave up 5 bases and J gave up 1 base, with 18 bases separating them. CDR3 length equals 16 residues. The DNA for the CDR3 is TGTGCCAGCAGCCCCCTACGTAGCGGTCCTTCCTACGAGCAGTACTTC. Its protein is CASSPLRSGPSYEQYF.

This chain joins TRBV24-1 and TRBJ1-2; D is unclear. Germline V gives CDR1 KGHDR, CDR2 SFDVKD. Trimming stripped 2 bases from V and 7 bases from J, with 7 bases between. This CDR3 has 12 residues. For the CDR3, the DNA is TGTGCCACCAGTGATTGGACGGGTGGCTACACCTTC. It translates to CATSDWTGGYTF.

CDR3 region: CASSQDRGHNYGYTF. The CDR3 DNA reads as TGCGCCAGCAGCCAAGACAGGGGGCATAACTATGGCTACACCTTC. The V call is TRBV4-3, the J call TRBJ1-2; TRBD1 matches 8 bases. This CDR3 is built from 15 residues. V dropped 0 bases and J dropped 1; count of bases not matched to a gene: 1. The germline V gene has CDR1 LGHNA and CDR2 YSLEER.

The V gene is TRBV30, the J gene TRBJ2-7; D is unclear. Trimming stripped 2 bases from V and 6 bases from J, with 14 bases between. The CDR3 runs to 13 residues. The germline gives CDR1 GTSNPN, CDR2 SVGIG (reference sequence). The CDR3 DNA follows: TGTGCCTGGAGTCGCGAGATCAATCCCGAGCAGTACTTC. Encoded protein: CAWSREINPEQYF.

The rearrangement joins TRBV6-1 to TRBJ2-1; TRBD2 matches 14 bases. Germline V CDR1 and CDR2: MNHNS, SASEGT. With V trimmed by 3 bases and J by 8 bases, 6 bases remained unmatched. CDR3 length: 16 amino acids. The CDR3 spells CASSDGTSGRADEQFF. The CDR3 bases are TGTGCCAGCAGTGACGGGACTAGCGGGAGAGCCGATGAGCAGTTCTTC.

The V call is TRBV28, the J call TRBJ2-1; D not certain. The length of the CDR3 is 15 residues. Trimming left V 5 bases short and J 0 bases short, with 11 bases between. The germline V gene encodes CDR1 MDHEN and CDR2 SYDVKM. In DNA form, the CDR3 reads TGTGCCAGCAGTACCCAGACTTTCTCCTACAATGAGCAGTTCTTC. Translated, it gives CASSTQTFSYNEQFF.

The chain carries TRBV6-5 and TRBJ2-7, with D possibly matching TRBD1 (6 bases). V was shortened by 5 bases and J by 3 bases, with 8 bases between the two germline ends. CDR1 and CDR2 (germline): MNHEY, SVGAGI. This CDR3 is 12 amino acids long. The CDR3 DNA sequence: TGTGCCAGCAGTAAACAGGGCTACGAGCAGTACTTC. Translation: CASSKQGYEQYF.

The CDR3 nucleotides are TGTGCCAGCAGCAACGACAGGGTTGATCAGCCCCAGCATTTT. Protein: CASSNDRVDQPQHF. This chain joins TRBV5-5 and TRBJ1-5; 7 bases align to TRBD1. This CDR3 has 14 amino acids. Germline V gives CDR1 SGHKS, CDR2 YYEKEE (reference sequence). The J segment lost 5 bases and the V segment lost 4 bases, leaving 6 bases of the junction unmatched.

V usage is TRBV28 and J usage is TRBJ2-2; maybe TRBD2 (7 bases). The CDR3 totals 17 residues. Trimming stripped 5 bases from V and 4 bases from J, with 20 bases between. Germline CDR1 MDHEN, CDR2 SYDVKM. The CDR3 region has the DNA TGTGCCAGCAGTCTCTGGGGCGGGAGAGGGGGCACCGGGGAGCTGTTTTTT. Its translation is CASSLWGGRGGTGELFF. Combining the CDR3 with reference TRBV28 and TRBJ2-2 gives the whole variable domain DVKVTQSSRYLVKRTGEKVFLECVQDMDHENMFWYRQDPGLGLRLIYFSYDVKMKEKGDIPEGYSVSREKKERFSLILESASTNQTSMYLCASSLWGGRGGTGELFFGEGSRLTVL.

The chain carries TRBV19 and TRBJ1-1; D remains unclear. The germline gives CDR1 LNHDA, CDR2 SQIVND (reference sequence). The CDR3 has 13 residues. V lost 8 bases and J 1 base, leaving 11 bases between the germline ends. CDR3 protein: CASGIKPNTEAFF. CDR3 DNA: TGTGCCAGTGGGATTAAACCGAACACTGAAGCTTTCTTT.

J is TRBJ2-7 and V is TRBV12-3 or TRBV12-4, with 8 bases identical to TRBD1. Trimming at V came to 4 bases and at J to 3 bases, leaving 2 bases not matched to a gene. This CDR3 has 13 residues. In nucleotides, the CDR3 is TGTGCCAGCAGTTCGGGGACAGGCTACGAGCAGTACTTC. Translated: CASSSGTGYEQYF.

The chain joins TRBV7-9 to TRBJ2-2; weak D call: TRBD2 (6 bases). From germline, CDR1 is SEHNR and CDR2 FQNEAQ (reference sequence). This CDR3 region has 15 residues. V lost 5 bases and J 7 bases, leaving 17 bases between the germline ends. In DNA form, the CDR3 reads TGTGCCAGCAGCCCTAGACTAGGATTGGACGGGGAGCTGTTTTTT. This encodes CASSPRLGLDGELFF.

This sequence joins TRBV7-3 and TRBJ1-5, with TRBD1 matching over 8 bases. V gave up 4 bases and J gave up 7 bases; unmatched junction bases: 6. Germline V gene sequence: CDR1 SGHTA, CDR2 FQGTGA. CDR3 size: 14 residues. CDR3 DNA: TGTGCCAGCAGCTCCGACAGGGGCGAGCAGCCCCAGCATTTT. Amino acid sequence: CASSSDRGEQPQHF.

The chain joins TRBV29-1 to TRBJ1-1, with D possibly being TRBD1 (5 bases). V lost 4 bases to trimming and J lost 1 base, with 10 bases between them. Germline V lookup: CDR1 SQVTM, CDR2 ANQGSEA. The CDR3 runs to 13 residues. CDR3 coding DNA: TGCAGCGTTGTTGGAGGACAGAACACTGAAGCTTTCTTT. This encodes CSVVGGQNTEAFF.

The V gene is TRBV20-1, the J gene TRBJ1-2; no definite D call. Trimming pared 0 bases from V and 13 bases from J, leaving 12 bases between. This CDR3 spans 11 amino acids. Germline V gives CDR1 DFQATT, CDR2 SNEGSKA (reference sequence). The CDR3, as DNA: TGCAGTGCTAGAGATATGACGGAGAGCACCTTC. Translating gives CSARDMTESTF.

The CDR3 reads CASSSGTTDTQYF. The DNA of the CDR3 is TGCGCCAGCAGCTCCGGGACGACAGATACGCAGTATTTT. The chain employs TRBV5-1 and TRBJ2-3, with D perhaps TRBD1 or TRBD2 (5 bases each). Trimming left V 3 bases short and J 3 bases short, with 8 bases between. The CDR3 is 13 amino acids. Germline V lookup: CDR1 SGHRS, CDR2 YFSETQ. The full variable domain, rest sourced from reference TRBV5-1 and TRBJ2-3, is KAGVTQTPRYLIKTRGQQVTLSCSPISGHRSVSWYQQTPGQGLQFLFEYFSETQRNKGNFPGRFSGRQFSNSRSEMNVSTLELGDSALYLCASSSGTTDTQYFGPGTRLTVL.

This chain connects TRBV6-5 to TRBJ1-2; perhaps TRBD1 as D (5 bases). Trimming took 0 bases from V and 8 from J, leaving 13 bases between them. Germline V gene sequence: CDR1 MNHEY, CDR2 SVGAGI. This CDR3 region has 14 residues. CDR3: CASSYSMGGEGYTF. In DNA form, the CDR3 reads TGTGCCAGCAGTTACTCGATGGGGGGGGAAGGCTACACCTTC.

This clone was counted once. J is TRBJ1-5 and V is TRBV2; D is ambiguous. V was shortened by 2 bases and J by 1 base, with 6 bases between the two germline ends. The CDR3 length is 14 residues. The V gene's germline CDR1 is SNHLY and CDR2 FYNNEI. CDR3: CASSERISNQPQHF. In DNA, the CDR3 is TGTGCCAGCAGTGAAAGGATCAGCAATCAGCCCCAGCATTTT.

This rearrangement joins TRBV7-9 to TRBJ1-1; D not resolved. The CDR3 length is 14 residues. Germline lookup yields CDR1 SEHNR and CDR2 FQNEAQ (reference sequence). Trimming removed 1 base from V and 0 bases from J, with 6 bases in between. The CDR3 DNA is TGTGCCAGCAGCTTAGGAACCTTGAACACTGAAGCTTTCTTT. Its translation: CASSLGTLNTEAFF.

This clone was observed a handful of times. V gene TRBV30 combines with J gene TRBJ1-4; no firm D call. Germline CDR1 reads GTSNPN; CDR2 reads SVGIG (reference sequence). Between the trimmed V and J ends, which lost 1 base and 7 bases, there was a span of 16 bases. The length of the CDR3 is 15 residues. In DNA, the CDR3 is TGTGCCTGGAGTGGCAAGGCCCCCCAGAGTGAAAAACTGTTTTTT. It translates to CAWSGKAPQSEKLFF.

The V call is TRBV6-5, the J call TRBJ1-5; D uncertain. Germline CDR1 and CDR2: MNHEY and SVGAGI. The CDR3 is 12 amino acids. Trimming left V 8 bases short and J 5 bases short, with 10 bases between. The CDR3 is CASRAADQPQHF. In nucleotides, the CDR3 is TGTGCCAGCCGAGCCGCCGATCAGCCCCAGCATTTT.

The rearrangement links TRBV24-1 to TRBJ1-2; D is unclear. This CDR3 comprises 13 residues. The germline gives CDR1 KGHDR, CDR2 SFDVKD. V lost 3 bases and J 6 bases, leaving 10 bases between the germline ends. CDR3 in DNA: TGTGCCACCAGTGATGCCCTCAACGATGGCTACACCTTC. Its protein is CATSDALNDGYTF.

This chain connects TRBV2 to TRBJ1-3; D not resolved. The CDR3 runs 12 residues. The germline CDR1 and CDR2 sequences are SNHLY and FYNNEI. V lost 10 bases and J 2 bases, leaving 9 bases between the germline ends. The CDR3 reads CATGEAGNTIYF. Written as DNA, the CDR3 is TGTGCCACAGGAGAGGCTGGAAACACCATATATTTT.

The chain links TRBV15 to TRBJ1-1; D unclear. The CDR3 consists of 15 residues. V was cut by 5 bases and J by 1 base, with 14 bases left in between. Germline CDR1 is LNHNV and CDR2 is YYDKDF (reference sequence). The CDR3 DNA sequence: TGTGCCACCAGCCGACGTGGTATGGCGAACACTGAAGCTTTCTTT. It translates to CATSRRGMANTEAFF.

The genes are TRBV5-8 and TRBJ2-7; D uncertain. The germline V gene has CDR1 SGHTS and CDR2 YDEGEE. V lost 4 bases and J 3 bases, leaving 14 bases between the germline ends. The CDR3 is 14 amino acids. In nucleotides, the CDR3 is TGTGCCAGCAGCGCCAGGCTAGTGATCTACGAGCAGTACTTC. Amino acid sequence: CASSARLVIYEQYF.